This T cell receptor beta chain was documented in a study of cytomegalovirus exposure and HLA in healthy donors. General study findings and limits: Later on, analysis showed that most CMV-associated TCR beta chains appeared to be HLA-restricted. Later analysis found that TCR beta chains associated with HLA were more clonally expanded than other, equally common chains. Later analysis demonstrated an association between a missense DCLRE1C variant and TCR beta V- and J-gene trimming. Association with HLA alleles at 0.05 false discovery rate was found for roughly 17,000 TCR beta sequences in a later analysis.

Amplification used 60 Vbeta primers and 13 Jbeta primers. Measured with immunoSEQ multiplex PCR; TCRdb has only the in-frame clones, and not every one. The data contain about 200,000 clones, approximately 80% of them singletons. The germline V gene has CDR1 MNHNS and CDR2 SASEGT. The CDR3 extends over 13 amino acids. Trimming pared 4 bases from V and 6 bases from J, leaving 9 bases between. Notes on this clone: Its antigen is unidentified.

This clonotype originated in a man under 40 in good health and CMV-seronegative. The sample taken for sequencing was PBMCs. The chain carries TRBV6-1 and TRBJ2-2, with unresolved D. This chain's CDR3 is CASSGGGPGELFF. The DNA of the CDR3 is TGTGCCAGCAGTGGTGGCGGTCCCGGGGAGCTGTTTTTT.